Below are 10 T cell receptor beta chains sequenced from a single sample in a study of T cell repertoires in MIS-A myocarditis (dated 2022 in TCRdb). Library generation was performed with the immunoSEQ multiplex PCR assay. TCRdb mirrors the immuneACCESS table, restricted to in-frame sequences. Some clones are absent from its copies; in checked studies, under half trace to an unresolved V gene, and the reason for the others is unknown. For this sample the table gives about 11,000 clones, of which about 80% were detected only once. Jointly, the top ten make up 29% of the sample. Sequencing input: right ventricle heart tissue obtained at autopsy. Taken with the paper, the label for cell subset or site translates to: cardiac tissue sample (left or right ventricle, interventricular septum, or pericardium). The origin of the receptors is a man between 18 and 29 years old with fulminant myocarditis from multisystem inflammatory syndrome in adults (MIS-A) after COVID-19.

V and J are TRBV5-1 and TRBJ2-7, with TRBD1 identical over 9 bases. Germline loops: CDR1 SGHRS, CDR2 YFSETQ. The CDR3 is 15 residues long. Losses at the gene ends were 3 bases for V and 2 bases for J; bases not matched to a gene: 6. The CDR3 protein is CASSWGQGGTYEQYF. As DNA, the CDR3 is TGCGCCAGCAGCTGGGGACAGGGAGGGACCTACGAGCAGTACTTC.

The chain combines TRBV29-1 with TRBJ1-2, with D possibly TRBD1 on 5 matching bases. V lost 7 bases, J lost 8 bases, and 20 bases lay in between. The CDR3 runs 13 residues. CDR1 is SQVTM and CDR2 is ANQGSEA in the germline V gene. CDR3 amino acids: CSGAIPGFLGYTF. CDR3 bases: TGCAGCGGGGCAATTCCAGGGTTTTTAGGCTACACCTTC.

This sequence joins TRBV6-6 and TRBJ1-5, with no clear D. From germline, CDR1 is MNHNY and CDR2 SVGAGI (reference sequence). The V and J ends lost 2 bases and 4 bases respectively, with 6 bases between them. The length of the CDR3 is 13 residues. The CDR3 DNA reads TGTGCCAGCAGTTACGGCGGGAATCAGCCCCAGCATTTT. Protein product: CASSYGGNQPQHF.

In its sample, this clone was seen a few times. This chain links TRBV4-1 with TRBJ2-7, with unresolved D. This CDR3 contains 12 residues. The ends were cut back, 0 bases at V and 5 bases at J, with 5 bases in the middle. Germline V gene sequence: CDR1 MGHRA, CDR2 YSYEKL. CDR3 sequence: CASSQDGDEQYF. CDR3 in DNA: TGCGCCAGCAGCCAAGACGGAGACGAGCAGTACTTC.

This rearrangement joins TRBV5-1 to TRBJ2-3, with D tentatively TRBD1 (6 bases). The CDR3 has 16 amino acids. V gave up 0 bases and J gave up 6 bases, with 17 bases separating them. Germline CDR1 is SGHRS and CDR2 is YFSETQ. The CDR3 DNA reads TGCGCCAGCAGCTTGGGGAACCTAGGGGGTGCGGATACGCAGTATTTT. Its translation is CASSLGNLGGADTQYF. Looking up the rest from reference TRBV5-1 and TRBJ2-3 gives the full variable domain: KAGVTQTPRYLIKTRGQQVTLSCSPISGHRSVSWYQQTPGQGLQFLFEYFSETQRNKGNFPGRFSGRQFSNSRSEMNVSTLELGDSALYLCASSLGNLGGADTQYFGPGTRLTVL.

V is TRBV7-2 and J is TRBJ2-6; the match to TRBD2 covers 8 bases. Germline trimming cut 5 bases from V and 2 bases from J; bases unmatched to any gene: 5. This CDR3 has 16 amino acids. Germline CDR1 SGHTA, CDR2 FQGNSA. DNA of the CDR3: TGTGCCAGCAGCCAGAACGGGGGGGCTGGGGCCAACGTCCTGACTTTC. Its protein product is CASSQNGGAGANVLTF.

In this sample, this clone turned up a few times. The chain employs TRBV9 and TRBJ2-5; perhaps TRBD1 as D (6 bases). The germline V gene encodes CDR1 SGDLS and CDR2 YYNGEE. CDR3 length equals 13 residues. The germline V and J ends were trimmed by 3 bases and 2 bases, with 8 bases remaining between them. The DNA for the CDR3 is TGTGCCAGCAGCGGAGGACAGCAAGAGACCCAGTACTTC. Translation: CASSGGQQETQYF.

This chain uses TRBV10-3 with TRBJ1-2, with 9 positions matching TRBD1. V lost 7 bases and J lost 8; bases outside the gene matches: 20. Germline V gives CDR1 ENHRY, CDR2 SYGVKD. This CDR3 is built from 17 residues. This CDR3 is CAITGRGQGSGLGGYTF. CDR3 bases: TGTGCCATCACCGGGAGGGGACAGGGCTCCGGGCTGGGAGGCTACACCTTC.

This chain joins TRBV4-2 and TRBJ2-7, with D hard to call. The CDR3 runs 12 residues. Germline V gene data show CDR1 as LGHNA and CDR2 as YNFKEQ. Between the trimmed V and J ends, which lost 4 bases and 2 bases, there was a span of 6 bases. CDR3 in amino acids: CASSPRPYEQYF. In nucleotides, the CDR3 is TGTGCCAGCAGCCCCCGGCCCTACGAGCAGTACTTC.

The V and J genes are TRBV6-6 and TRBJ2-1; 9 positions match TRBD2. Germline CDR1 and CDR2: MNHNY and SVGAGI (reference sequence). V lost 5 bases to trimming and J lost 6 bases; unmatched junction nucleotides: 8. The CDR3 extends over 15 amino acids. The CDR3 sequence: CASSPERGVPNEQFF. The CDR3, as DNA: TGTGCCAGCAGTCCCGAGCGGGGGGTGCCCAATGAGCAGTTCTTC.